In its sample, the clone carrying this TCR beta chain was seen a few times. No antigen is known for it. This specimen belongs to a study of T cells in Graves' hyperthyroidism and ophthalmopathy. Study-level results: Expanded thyroid clonotypes (above 0.001) were mostly also found in blood.

Amplification yielded TCR beta CDR3 regions, with RNA transcripts as the source. A set of HTBI primers served as the primers for a first-round RT-PCR of the TCR CDR3. TCRdb re-called the multiplex PCR reads with MiXCR, one entry per CDR3 protein. This table holds hundreds of thousands of distinct CDR3 sequences, about 22% found once. This clonotype originated in a woman in her 70s with Graves' ophthalmopathy. Sequenced sample: blood.

The CDR3 region is CATGKGRTDTQYF. The CDR3 nucleotides read TGTGCCACCGGGAAAGGGCGGACAGATACGCAGTATTTT. The chain couples TRBV15 to TRBJ2-3; no clear D. The CDR3 consists of 13 residues. With 8 bases removed from V and 3 bases from J, the gap between germline ends came to 12 bases. Germline V CDR1 and CDR2: LNHNV, YYDKDF (reference sequence). Complete variable domain (other parts from reference TRBV15 and TRBJ2-3): DAMVIQNPRYQVTQFGKPVTLSCSQTLNHNVMYWYQQKSSQAPKLLFHYYDKDFNNEADTPDNFQSRRPNTSFCFLDIRSPGLGDTAMYLCATGKGRTDTQYFGPGTRLTVL.